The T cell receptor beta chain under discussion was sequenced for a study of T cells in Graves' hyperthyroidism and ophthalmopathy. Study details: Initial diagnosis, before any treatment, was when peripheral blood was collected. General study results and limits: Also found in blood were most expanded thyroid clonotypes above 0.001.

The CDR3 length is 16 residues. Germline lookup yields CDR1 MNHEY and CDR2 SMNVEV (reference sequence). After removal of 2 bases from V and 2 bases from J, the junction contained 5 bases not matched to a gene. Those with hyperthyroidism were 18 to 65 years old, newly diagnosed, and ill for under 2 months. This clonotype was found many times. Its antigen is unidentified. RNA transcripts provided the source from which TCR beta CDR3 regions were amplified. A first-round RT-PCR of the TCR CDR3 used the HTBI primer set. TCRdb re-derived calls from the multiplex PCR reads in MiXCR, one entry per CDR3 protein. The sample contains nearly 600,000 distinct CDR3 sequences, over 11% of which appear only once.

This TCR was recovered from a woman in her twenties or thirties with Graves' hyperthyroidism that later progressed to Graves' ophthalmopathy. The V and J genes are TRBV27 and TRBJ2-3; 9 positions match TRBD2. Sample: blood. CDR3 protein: CASSLGLAPNTDTQYF. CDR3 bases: TGTGCCAGCAGTTTAGGACTAGCGCCTAACACAGATACGCAGTATTTT.